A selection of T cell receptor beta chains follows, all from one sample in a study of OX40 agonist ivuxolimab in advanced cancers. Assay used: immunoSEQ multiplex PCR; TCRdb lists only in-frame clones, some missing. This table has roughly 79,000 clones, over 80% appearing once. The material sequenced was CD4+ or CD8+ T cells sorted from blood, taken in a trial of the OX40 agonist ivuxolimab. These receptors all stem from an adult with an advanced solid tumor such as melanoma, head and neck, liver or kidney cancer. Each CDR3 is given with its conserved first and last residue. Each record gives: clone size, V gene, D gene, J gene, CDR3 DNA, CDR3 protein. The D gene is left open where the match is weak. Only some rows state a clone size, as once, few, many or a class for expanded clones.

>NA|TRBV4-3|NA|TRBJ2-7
TGCGCCAGCAGCTCAACGACAGGACCCTACGAGCAGTACTTC
CASSSTTGPYEQYF
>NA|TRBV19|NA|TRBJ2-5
TGTGCCAGTAGTCGGACAGTCCAAGAGACCCAGTACTTC
CASSRTVQETQYF
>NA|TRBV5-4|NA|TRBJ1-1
TGTGCCAGCAGCTTGGACCCGAACACTGAAGCTTTCTTT
CASSLDPNTEAFF
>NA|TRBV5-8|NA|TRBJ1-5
TGTGCCATCTTAGAGCCCGAGGGTCCCAATCAGCCCCAGCATTTT
CAILEPEGPNQPQHF
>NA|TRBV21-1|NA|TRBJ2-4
TGTGCCAGCAGCTTTCCGGGACAGGGGGCTATTCAGTACTTC
CASSFPGQGAIQYF
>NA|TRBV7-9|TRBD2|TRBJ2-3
TGTGCCAGCAGCTTAAGCGGGAGGACCACAGATACGCAGTATTTT
CASSLSGRTTDTQYF
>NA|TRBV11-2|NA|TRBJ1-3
TGTGCCAGCAGCTTCTCTGGAAACACCATATATTTT
CASSFSGNTIYF
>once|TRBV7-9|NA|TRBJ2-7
TGTGCCAGCAGTGCAGGGACAGCCACCCGGCGGGAGGATGGTGAGCAGTACTTC
CASSAGTATRREDGEQYF
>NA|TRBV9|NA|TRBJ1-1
TGTGCCAGCAGCGTAAGTGGGCAGCCGAATGAAGCTTTCTTT
CASSVSGQPNEAFF
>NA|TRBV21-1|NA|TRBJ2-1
TGTGCCAGCAGCTCCCAGGGAGCGGGAGCCTATTACAATGAGCAGTTCTTC
CASSSQGAGAYYNEQFF
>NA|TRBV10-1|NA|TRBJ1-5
TGCGCCAGCAGTGGATATGGGGGCCAACCGCAGAAGGTGGGCAATCAGCCCCAGCATTTT
CASSGYGGQPQKVGNQPQHF
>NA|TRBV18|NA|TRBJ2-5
TGTGCCAGCTCACCGGGCAGGGGGGAACAAGAGACCCAGTACTTC
CASSPGRGEQETQYF
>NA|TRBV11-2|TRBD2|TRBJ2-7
TGTGCCAGCAGCTTAGACCCGATGGGGCTAGCGGATTACTACGAGCAGTACTTC
CASSLDPMGLADYYEQYF
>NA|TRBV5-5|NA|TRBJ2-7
TGTGCCAGCAGCTCCGAGTGGGACTCCTACGAGCAGTACTTC
CASSSEWDSYEQYF
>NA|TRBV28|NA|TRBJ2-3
TGTGCCAGCAGCCGAGATCCAGGGGGCACAGATACGCAGTATTTT
CASSRDPGGTDTQYF
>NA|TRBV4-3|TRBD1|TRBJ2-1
TGCGCCAGCAGCCAGGACAGGGTCTATGAGCAGTTCTTC
CASSQDRVYEQFF
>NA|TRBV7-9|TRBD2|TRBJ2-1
TGTGCCAGCAGCCACCCGGTCGGGAGGGGCTACAATGAGCAGTTCTTC
CASSHPVGRGYNEQFF
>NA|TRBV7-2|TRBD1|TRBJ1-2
TGTGCCAGCAGCTTTCCGACAGGGGGAATACCCATTGGTGGCTACACCTTC
CASSFPTGGIPIGGYTF
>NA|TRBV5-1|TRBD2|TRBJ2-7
TGCGCCAGCAGCCCCGGGGGGAGGGCACTACACGAGCAGTACTTC
CASSPGGRALHEQYF
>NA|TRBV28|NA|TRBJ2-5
TGTGCCAGCAGTCCACCCACAGGGACCCGTGAGACCCAGTACTTC
CASSPPTGTRETQYF
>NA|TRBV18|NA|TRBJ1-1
TGTGCCAGCTCCACGCAGGGAGACACTGAAGCTTTCTTT
CASSTQGDTEAFF
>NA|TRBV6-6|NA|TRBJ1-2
TGTGCCAGCAGTTACCAAGGGGTATATGGCTACACCTTC
CASSYQGVYGYTF
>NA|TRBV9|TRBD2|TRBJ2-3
TGTGCCAGCAGCGTTGGTGTAGCGGGAGGGGATACGCAGTATTTT
CASSVGVAGGDTQYF
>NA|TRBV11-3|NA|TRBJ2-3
TGTGCCAGCAGCCTTGGGGGGACCCGCAAAGAGTATTTT
CASSLGGTRKEYF
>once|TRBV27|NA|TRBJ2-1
TGTGCCAGCACTAAAGACTCGTCACAGTTCTTC
CASTKDSSQFF
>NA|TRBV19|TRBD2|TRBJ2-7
TGTGCCAGTAGGAACGAAGGTGTGGGTCTAGCGGGGCACTACGAGCAGTACTTC
CASRNEGVGLAGHYEQYF
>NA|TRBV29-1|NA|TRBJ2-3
TGCAGCGTTGAATCCCAATACCGACAGGACACAGATACGCAGTATTTT
CSVESQYRQDTDTQYF
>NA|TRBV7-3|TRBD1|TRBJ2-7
TGTGCCAGCAGCCCTGGGACAGGGGCCTACGAGCAGTACTTC
CASSPGTGAYEQYF
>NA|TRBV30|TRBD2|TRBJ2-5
TGTGCCTGGAGTTTACGACTAGCGGGGCTCCAAGAGACCCAGTACTTC
CAWSLRLAGLQETQYF
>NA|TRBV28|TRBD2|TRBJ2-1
TGTGCCAGCAGTTCCCCGCGGGGGGCCGTGGGATCCTACAATGAGCAGTTCTTC
CASSSPRGAVGSYNEQFF